The subject of this entry is one T cell receptor (beta chain). These data belong to a study of control samples from healthy donors and cancer patients. Sequencing was performed with immunoSEQ multiplex PCR; in TCRdb, only in-frame clones are kept and a portion is missing. The data show 400,000 to 450,000 clones, with 80% to 95% seen just once and roughly 6.4% held by the top ten. Per germline, CDR1 KGHSH and CDR2 LQKENI. V shed 5 bases, J shed 2 bases, and the junction held 3 bases outside the gene matches. The CDR3 is 15 residues long. The sample taken for sequencing was PBMCs. The receptor was derived from a man aged 35 to 55 with head and neck cancer. The genes are TRBV18 and TRBJ1-3, with TRBD1 matching over 10 bases. As DNA, the CDR3 is TGTGCCAGCTCAGCAGGGACAGGGGCTGGAAACACCATATATTTT. It translates to CASSAGTGAGNTIYF.